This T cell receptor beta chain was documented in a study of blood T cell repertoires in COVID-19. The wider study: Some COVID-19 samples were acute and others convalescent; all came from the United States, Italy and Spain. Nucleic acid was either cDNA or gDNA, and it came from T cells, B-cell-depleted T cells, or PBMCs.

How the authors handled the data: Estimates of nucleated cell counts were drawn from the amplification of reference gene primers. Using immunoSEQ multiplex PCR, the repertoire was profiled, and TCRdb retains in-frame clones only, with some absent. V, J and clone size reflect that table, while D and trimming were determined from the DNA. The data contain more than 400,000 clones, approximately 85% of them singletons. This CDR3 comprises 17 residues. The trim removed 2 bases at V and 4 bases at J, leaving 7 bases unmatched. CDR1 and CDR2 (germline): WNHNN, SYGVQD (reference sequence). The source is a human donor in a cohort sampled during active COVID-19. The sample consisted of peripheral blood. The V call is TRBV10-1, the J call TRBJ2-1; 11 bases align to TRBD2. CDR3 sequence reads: CASSEGGGLAEYNEQFF. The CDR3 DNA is TGCGCCAGCAGTGAGGGGGGGGGACTAGCGGAGTACAATGAGCAGTTCTTC.